Only a few counts were recorded for the clone carrying this T cell receptor (beta chain). Original processing methods: Scientists estimated how many nucleated cells there were by amplifying reference gene primers. The table came from immunoSEQ multiplex PCR; TCRdb's copy has only in-frame clones and leaves some out. The D gene and trimming were derived from the DNA, and the V and J assignments and clone size from that table. The sample contains about 310,000 clones, around 87% of which appear only once. Trimming at V came to 4 bases and at J to 3 bases, leaving 11 bases not matched to a gene. The CDR3 is 16 amino acids. CDR1 MNHEY and CDR2 SMNVEV come from the germline V gene (reference sequence). These data belong to a study of blood T cell repertoires in COVID-19.

The genes are TRBV27 and TRBJ1-2, with 7 bases fitting TRBD1. Sequencing was carried out using peripheral blood. This sequence was found in a man aged 50 or older with active or convalescent COVID-19. The CDR3 sequence is CASSSSADRWDYGYTF. The CDR3 DNA reads as TGTGCCAGCAGTTCATCAGCGGACAGGTGGGACTATGGCTACACCTTC.